This entry lists 29 T cell receptor beta chains sequenced from one sample in a study of Graves' ophthalmopathy and Graves' hyperthyroidism. The authors amplified TCR beta CDR3 regions from RNA transcripts. Scientists carried out first-round RT-PCR using HTBI primers and then a second-round multiplex PCR. TCRdb called the multiplex PCR reads again in MiXCR, with one record for every CDR3 protein. The table includes tens of thousands of distinct CDR3 sequences, roughly 46% detected once. Input material: peripheral blood. The receptor source for this set is an adult woman with Graves' ophthalmopathy.

This clonotype has at least ten counts. The chain is built from TRBV5-6 and TRBJ2-3; TRBD1 aligns across 11 bases. This CDR3 region has 15 residues. The V segment lost 4 bases and the J segment 9 bases; nucleotides outside the gene matches: 10. Germline loops: CDR1 SGHDT, CDR2 YYEEEE. CDR3 sequence: CASSQDRGREDTQYF. As DNA, the CDR3 is TGTGCCAGCAGCCAGGACAGGGGGCGGGAGGACACGCAGTATTTT.

This clonotype is termed medium-sized. This chain links TRBV20-1 with TRBJ1-6; 9 nucleotides agree with TRBD1. The CDR3 is made up of 15 amino acids. Germline-derived CDR1 and CDR2 are DFQATT and SNEGSKA (reference sequence). After removal of 5 bases from V and 5 bases from J, the junction contained 7 bases not matched to a gene. CDR3 nucleotide sequence: TGCAGTGCTGCCAGGGACAGGGCGGATAATTCACCCCTCCACTTT. This codes for CSAARDRADNSPLHF.

To note about this clonotype: Because the CDR3 is missing its conserved closing phenylalanine or tryptophan, this is likely a read error. The genes are TRBV7-9 and TRBJ2-1; the match to TRBD1 covers 8 bases. The germline V gene encodes CDR1 SEHNR and CDR2 FQNEAQ (reference sequence). Losses at the gene ends were 7 bases for V and 10 bases for J; bases not matched to a gene: 24. The CDR3 totals 18 residues. The chain's CDR3 is CASNLYLGDRPHNYEQFS. The CDR3 nucleotides are TGTGCCAGCAATCTATATTTGGGGGACAGGCCTCACAATTACGAGCAGTTCTCC.

This clonotype came up many times. V is TRBV5-8 and J is TRBJ2-3; D gene uncertain. The germline gives CDR1 SGHTS, CDR2 YDEGEE. V lost 0 bases and J lost 2, with 7 bases in between. The CDR3 length is 14 residues. The CDR3 DNA reads TGTGCCAGCAGCTTGGGTGTGAACACAGATACGCAGTATTTT. Amino acid sequence: CASSLGVNTDTQYF.

This clonotype showed up many times. The genes are TRBV15 and TRBJ2-6; the D is unclear. In germline, CDR1 is LNHNV, CDR2 YYDKDF (reference sequence). The CDR3 has 15 amino acids. The V end lost 1 base, the J end lost 0 bases, and 4 bases lay between the germline ends. CDR3 region: CATSRVSSGANVLTF. CDR3 sequence (DNA): TGTGCCACCAGCAGAGTCAGCTCTGGGGCCAACGTCCTGACTTTC.

This chain uses TRBV7-2 with TRBJ2-5; possibly TRBD1 for D (5 bases). V was cut by 1 base and J by 5 bases, with 14 bases left in between. Germline V CDR1 and CDR2: SGHTA, FQGNSA. This CDR3 is 15 amino acids long. The CDR3 DNA reads TGTGCCAGCAGCTTAGTACCGCAGGGAAATGAGACCCAGTACTTC. Protein sequence: CASSLVPQGNETQYF.

Ten or more counts support this clonotype. This chain connects TRBV4-2 to TRBJ1-2, with 7 bases identical to TRBD1. Germline V CDR1 and CDR2: LGHNA, YNFKEQ. V lost 0 bases and J lost 5; bases outside the gene matches: 6. CDR3 length: 15 residues. This chain's CDR3 is CASSQDNAGGYGYTF. The CDR3 coding sequence is TGTGCCAGCAGCCAAGATAATGCAGGGGGTTATGGCTACACCTTC.

This clonotype was found many times. The chain has TRBV4-2 and TRBJ1-2, with D unresolved. The CDR3 covers 12 residues. The ends were cut back, 4 bases at V and 1 base at J, with 4 bases in the middle. The germline gives CDR1 LGHNA, CDR2 YNFKEQ. As DNA, the CDR3 is TGTGCCAGCAGCCGCAATAACTATGGCTACACCTTC. This codes for CASSRNNYGYTF.

This chain uses TRBV6-5 with TRBJ2-5, with 9 bases fitting TRBD1. The CDR3 spans 17 residues. Per germline, CDR1 MNHEY and CDR2 SVGAGI. V lost 5 bases, J lost 9 bases, and 19 bases stayed unmatched. The CDR3 loop reads CASSRDRVAYSNQPQYF. The CDR3 DNA sequence: TGTGCCAGCAGTAGGGACAGGGTCGCGTATAGCAATCAGCCCCAGTACTTC.

This clonotype was recorded at least ten times. The chain links TRBV6-5 to TRBJ2-7, with D possibly called TRBD1 or TRBD2 (6 bases each). This CDR3 has 14 residues. Germline V CDR1 and CDR2: MNHEY, SVGAGI. Between the trimmed V and J ends, which lost 6 bases and 5 bases, there was a span of 17 bases. In nucleotides, the CDR3 is TGTGCCAGCAGACGTAGGGGGGTTGCCCACGAGCAGTACTTC. Translating it yields CASRRRGVAHEQYF.

V usage is TRBV7-3 and J usage is TRBJ2-1; 10 bases align to TRBD2. Germline V CDR1 and CDR2: SGHTA, FQGTGA. The CDR3 loop spans 15 amino acids. Germline trimming cut 5 bases from V and 6 bases from J; bases unmatched to any gene: 7. The CDR3 here is CASSELAGTLNEQFF. The CDR3 bases are TGTGCCAGCAGCGAACTAGCGGGAACCCTCAATGAGCAGTTCTTC.

The gene calls are TRBV5-1 and TRBJ2-5, with TRBD2 identical over 13 bases. V was pared by 0 bases and J by 4 bases, with 9 bases of the junction left unmatched. CDR1 and CDR2 (germline): SGHRS, YFSETQ. The CDR3 is made up of 18 amino acids. The CDR3 loop is CASSLAGTSGTLVETQYF. The DNA for the CDR3 is TGCGCCAGCAGCTTGGCCGGGACTAGCGGGACCCTGGTAGAGACCCAGTACTTC.

The chain joins TRBV6-2 or TRBV6-3 to TRBJ2-5, with 9 positions matching TRBD1. Germline V lookup: CDR1 MNHEY, CDR2 SVGEGT. The CDR3 has 13 amino acids. V gave up 7 bases and J gave up 10 bases; unmatched junction bases: 10. The CDR3 region has the DNA TGTGCCAGCACCTACGGGGGGACAGGGAACCAGTACTTC. It specifies CASTYGGTGNQYF.

This clonotype appeared many times. The chain employs TRBV5-1 and TRBJ2-7, with D possibly being TRBD2 (6 bases). V was shortened by 1 base and J by 4 bases, with 12 bases between the two germline ends. CDR3 length equals 14 residues. CDR1 and CDR2 from the germline V gene are SGHRS and YFSETQ. The CDR3 DNA follows: TGCGCCAGCAGCTTGACAACTAGCTCATACGAGCAGTACTTC. Translating gives CASSLTTSSYEQYF. Full variable domain (remainder filled in from reference TRBV5-1 and TRBJ2-7): KAGVTQTPRYLIKTRGQQVTLSCSPISGHRSVSWYQQTPGQGLQFLFEYFSETQRNKGNFPGRFSGRQFSNSRSEMNVSTLELGDSALYLCASSLTTSSYEQYFGPGTRLTVT.

This clonotype was seen repeatedly, ten times or more. The chain joins TRBV19 to TRBJ2-7; 7 bases are shared with TRBD1. The CDR3 covers 17 residues. The germline V gene encodes CDR1 LNHDA and CDR2 SQIVND (reference sequence). After removal of 4 bases from V and 0 bases from J, the junction contained 12 bases not matched to a gene. CDR3 protein: CASSTAPGQPTSYEQYF. CDR3 DNA: TGTGCCAGTAGTACCGCCCCGGGACAGCCGACCTCCTACGAGCAGTACTTC.

The chain links TRBV7-2 to TRBJ1-6; 10 positions match TRBD1. Per germline, CDR1 SGHTA and CDR2 FQGNSA. Trimming cost V 0 bases and J 4 bases; bases outside gene matches: 3. The CDR3 is 17 amino acids. The CDR3 loop is CASSLAGQGEYNSPLHF. The CDR3, as DNA: TGTGCCAGCAGCTTAGCTGGACAGGGGGAATATAATTCACCCCTCCACTTT.

For the CDR3, the DNA is TGTGCCAGCAGCTTAACGGGGGGCAACACCGGGGAGCTGTTTTTT. Its translation is CASSLTGGNTGELFF. The chain is built from TRBV7-2 and TRBJ2-2; D is perhaps TRBD2 (7 bases). Trimming removed 2 bases at V and 2 bases at J, with 9 bases between. The CDR3 runs to 15 residues. In germline, CDR1 is SGHTA, CDR2 FQGNSA.

The chain joins TRBV10-3 to TRBJ1-2; D is possibly TRBD1 (5 bases). Germline V lookup: CDR1 ENHRY, CDR2 SYGVKD. V lost 0 bases, J lost 8 bases, and 13 bases lay in between. This CDR3 spans 14 amino acids. The DNA for the CDR3 is TGTGCCATCAGTGAGTCGACAGAGGCAAAGGGCTACACCTTC. Amino acid sequence: CAISESTEAKGYTF.

The genes are TRBV5-1 and TRBJ2-7; TRBD2 matches 9 bases. The CDR3 runs 16 residues. CDR1 SGHRS and CDR2 YFSETQ come from the germline V gene. J lost 4 bases, V lost 2 bases, and 10 bases had no gene match. CDR3 residues: CASSFGSGGVRYEQYF. The CDR3 region has the DNA TGCGCCAGCAGCTTTGGTAGCGGGGGAGTGCGGTACGAGCAGTACTTC.

The chain carries TRBV19 and TRBJ2-1; D call uncertain. This CDR3 spans 13 amino acids. The V gene's germline CDR1 is LNHDA and CDR2 SQIVND (reference sequence). Trimming took off 5 bases at V and 6 bases at J, with 11 bases between the two ends. The CDR3 bases are TGTGCCAGTAGTGTTAGGAGTTCCAATGAGCAGTTCTTC. Residues: CASSVRSSNEQFF.

V and J are TRBV5-5 and TRBJ1-6; 11 bases are shared with TRBD1. This CDR3 contains 15 residues. The V gene end was trimmed by 3 bases and the J gene end by 10 bases; junction bases not matched to a gene: 6. The V gene's germline CDR1 is SGHKS and CDR2 YYEKEE (reference sequence). The CDR3 sequence is CASSWGQGEGSPLHF. CDR3 DNA sequence: TGTGCCAGCAGCTGGGGACAGGGGGAAGGGTCACCCCTCCACTTT.

The gene calls are TRBV20-1 and TRBJ1-2; a weak D match, TRBD1 (5 bases). The length of the CDR3 is 13 residues. The V end was cut by 5 bases, the J end by 3 bases, with 13 bases between. Germline V gives CDR1 DFQATT, CDR2 SNEGSKA (reference sequence). This chain's CDR3 is CSAGASRDYGYTF. In DNA form, the CDR3 reads TGCAGTGCTGGGGCCTCCAGGGACTATGGCTACACCTTC.

Only one count was recorded for this clonotype. V usage is TRBV18 and J usage is TRBJ1-6; TRBD1 is a possible D gene (6 bases). CDR3 size: 14 residues. Germline CDR1 reads KGHSH; CDR2 reads LQKENI. The ends were cut back, 8 bases at V and 10 bases at J, with 18 bases in the middle. CDR3 residues: CASPQGLELSPLHF. In DNA form, the CDR3 reads TGTGCCAGCCCACAGGGATTAGAGCTCTCACCCCTCCACTTT.

This clonotype was counted ten times or more. The chain carries TRBV12-3 or TRBV12-4 and TRBJ2-7; D might be TRBD2 (5 bases). V lost 8 bases, J lost 5 bases, and 19 bases lay in between. The CDR3 totals 14 residues. Here the CDR3 reads CASAPILGSDEQYF. For the CDR3, the DNA is TGTGCCAGCGCCCCGATTTTGGGGAGCGACGAGCAGTACTTC.

This rearrangement joins TRBV24-1 to TRBJ1-2, with 9 bases aligning to TRBD1. The CDR3 contains 14 residues. V dropped 1 base and J dropped 6; count of bases not matched to a gene: 2. The germline V gene encodes CDR1 KGHDR and CDR2 SFDVKD. This CDR3 reads CATSDFTGGHGYTF. The CDR3 DNA is TGTGCCACCAGTGATTTCACAGGGGGCCATGGCTACACCTTC.

There are many counts of this clonotype. This may be a read error: a much more frequent sequence differs by one nucleotide. V gene TRBV7-9 combines with J gene TRBJ1-3; D is undetermined. With 5 bases removed from V and 6 bases from J, the gap between germline ends came to 20 bases. Germline assignment: CDR1 SEHNR and CDR2 FQNEAQ (reference sequence). There are 16 residues in the CDR3. The CDR3: CASSPDLGYKENTIYF. CDR3 DNA: TGTGCCAGCAGCCCCGACCTGGGGTACAAGGAAAACACCATATATTTT.

This clonotype occurred many times. The rearrangement uses TRBV3-1 and TRBJ2-5; TRBD2 aligns across 11 bases. From germline, CDR1 is LGHDT and CDR2 YNNKEL (reference sequence). CDR3 size: 17 residues. With 4 bases clipped from V and 0 bases from J, the junction kept 7 bases outside the gene matches. CDR3 protein: CASSPGLAVLYQETQYF. CDR3 DNA sequence: TGTGCCAGCAGCCCGGGACTAGCGGTTCTGTACCAAGAGACCCAGTACTTC.

This sequence joins TRBV10-3 and TRBJ2-7; D tentatively fits TRBD1 or TRBD2 (5 bases each). This CDR3 is 12 amino acids long. The ends were cut back, 10 bases at V and 4 bases at J, with 14 bases in the middle. Germline V gives CDR1 ENHRY, CDR2 SYGVKD. The CDR3 reads CANGLGPYEQYF. The CDR3 DNA reads TGTGCCAACGGACTGGGACCATACGAGCAGTACTTC.

By share of the sample, this clonotype is medium-sized. The V call is TRBV29-1, the J call TRBJ1-5; D is undetermined. Looked up from germline, CDR1 is SQVTM and CDR2 is ANQGSEA. With 4 bases removed from V and 6 bases from J, the gap between germline ends came to 7 bases. The CDR3 covers 11 residues. The CDR3 region has the DNA TGCAGCGTTGTAAAGAGTCAGCCCCAGCATTTT. Its protein product is CSVVKSQPQHF.